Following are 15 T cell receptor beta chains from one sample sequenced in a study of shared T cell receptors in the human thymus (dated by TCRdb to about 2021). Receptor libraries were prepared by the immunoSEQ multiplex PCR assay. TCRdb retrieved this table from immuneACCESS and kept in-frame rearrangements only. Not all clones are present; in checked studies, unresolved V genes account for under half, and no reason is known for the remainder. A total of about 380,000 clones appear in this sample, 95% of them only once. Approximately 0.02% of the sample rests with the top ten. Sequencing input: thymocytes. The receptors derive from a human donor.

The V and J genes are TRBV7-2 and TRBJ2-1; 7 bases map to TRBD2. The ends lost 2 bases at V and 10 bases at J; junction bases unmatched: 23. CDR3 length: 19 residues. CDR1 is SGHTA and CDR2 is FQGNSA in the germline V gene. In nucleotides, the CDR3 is TGTGCCAGCAGCTTATCCATCCTTATTCTAGCGGCCGGGAAGGAGGAGCAGTTCTTC. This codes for CASSLSILILAAGKEEQFF.

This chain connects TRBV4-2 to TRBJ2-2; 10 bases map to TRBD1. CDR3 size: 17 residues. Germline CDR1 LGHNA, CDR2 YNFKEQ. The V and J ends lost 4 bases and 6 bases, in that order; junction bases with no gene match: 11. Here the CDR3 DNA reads TGTGCCAGCAGCCCTAAGCCCGGGACAGGGGTCCCCGGGGAGCTGTTTTTT. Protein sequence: CASSPKPGTGVPGELFF.

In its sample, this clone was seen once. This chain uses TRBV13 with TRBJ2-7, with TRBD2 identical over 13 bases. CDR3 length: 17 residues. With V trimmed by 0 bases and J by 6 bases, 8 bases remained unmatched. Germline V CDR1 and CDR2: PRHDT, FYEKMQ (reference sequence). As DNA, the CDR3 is TGTGCCAGCAGCTTAGGTCCCGGGACTAGCGGGACTGGCGAGCAGTACTTC. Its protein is CASSLGPGTSGTGEQYF.

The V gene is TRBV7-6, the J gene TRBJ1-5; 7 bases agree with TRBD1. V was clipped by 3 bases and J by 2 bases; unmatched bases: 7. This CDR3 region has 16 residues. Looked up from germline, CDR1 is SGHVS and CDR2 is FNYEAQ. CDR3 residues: CASSLRGGAGNQPQHF. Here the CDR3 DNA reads TGTGCCAGCAGCTTGAGAGGGGGCGCGGGCAATCAGCCCCAGCATTTT.

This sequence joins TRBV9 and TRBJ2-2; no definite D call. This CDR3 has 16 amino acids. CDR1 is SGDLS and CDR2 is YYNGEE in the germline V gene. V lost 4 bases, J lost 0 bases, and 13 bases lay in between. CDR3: CASSSRFSANTGELFF. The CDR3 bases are TGTGCCAGCAGCTCGAGGTTCAGCGCGAACACCGGGGAGCTGTTTTTT.

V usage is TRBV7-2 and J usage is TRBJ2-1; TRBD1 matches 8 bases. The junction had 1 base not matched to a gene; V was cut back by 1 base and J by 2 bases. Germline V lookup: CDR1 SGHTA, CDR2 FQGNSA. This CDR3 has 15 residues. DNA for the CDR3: TGTGCCAGCAGCTTAGGCAGGGGGCCCTACAATGAGCAGTTCTTC. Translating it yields CASSLGRGPYNEQFF.

CDR3 nucleotide sequence: TGTGCCAGCAGCTCGGGACGGGACCAAGAGACCCAGTACTTC. It specifies CASSSGRDQETQYF. V and J are TRBV7-2 and TRBJ2-5; D tentatively reads TRBD1 or TRBD2 (5 bases each). The CDR3 contains 14 residues. Deletions cut 4 bases from V and 0 bases from J, with 9 bases between. Germline V gene lookup returns CDR1 SGHTA and CDR2 FQGNSA.

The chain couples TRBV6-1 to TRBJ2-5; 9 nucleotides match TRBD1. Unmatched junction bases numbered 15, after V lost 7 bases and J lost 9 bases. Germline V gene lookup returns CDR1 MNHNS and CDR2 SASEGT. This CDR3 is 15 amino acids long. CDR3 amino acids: CASMGQGGPQRPQYF. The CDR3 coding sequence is TGTGCCAGCATGGGACAGGGTGGGCCCCAGAGGCCCCAGTACTTC.

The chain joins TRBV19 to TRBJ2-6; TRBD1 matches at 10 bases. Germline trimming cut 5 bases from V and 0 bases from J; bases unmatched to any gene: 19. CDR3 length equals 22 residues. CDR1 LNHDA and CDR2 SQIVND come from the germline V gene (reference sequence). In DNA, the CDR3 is TGTGCCAGTAGTCCCCACGGGACAGGGGCAAGCCTACTTACCTCTGGGGCCAACGTCCTGACTTTC. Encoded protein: CASSPHGTGASLLTSGANVLTF.

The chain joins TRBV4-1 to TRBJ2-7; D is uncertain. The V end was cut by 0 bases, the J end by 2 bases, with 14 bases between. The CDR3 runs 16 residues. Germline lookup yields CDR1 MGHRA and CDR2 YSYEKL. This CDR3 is CASSQEISVRTYEQYF. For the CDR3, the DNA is TGCGCCAGCAGCCAAGAGATCAGCGTAAGAACCTACGAGCAGTACTTC.

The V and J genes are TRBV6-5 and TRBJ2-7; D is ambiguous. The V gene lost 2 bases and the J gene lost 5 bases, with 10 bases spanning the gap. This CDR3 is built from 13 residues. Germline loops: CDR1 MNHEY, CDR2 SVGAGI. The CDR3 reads CASSYSWAHEQYF. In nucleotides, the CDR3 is TGTGCCAGCAGTTACAGTTGGGCCCACGAGCAGTACTTC.

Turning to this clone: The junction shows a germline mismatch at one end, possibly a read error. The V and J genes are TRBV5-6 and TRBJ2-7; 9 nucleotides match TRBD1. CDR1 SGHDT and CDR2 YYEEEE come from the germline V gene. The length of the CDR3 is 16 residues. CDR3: CSSSLYRRDRDHEQYF. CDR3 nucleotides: TGTTCCAGCAGCTTGTATCGGAGGGACAGGGACCACGAGCAGTACTTC.

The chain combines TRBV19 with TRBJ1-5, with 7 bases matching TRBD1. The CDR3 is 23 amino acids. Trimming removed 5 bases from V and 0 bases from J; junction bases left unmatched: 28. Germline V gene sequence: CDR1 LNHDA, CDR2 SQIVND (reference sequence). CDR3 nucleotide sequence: TGTGCCAGTAGTGTCCCTCTAAACAAAGCGGGACAGCCCCTCTTTTATAGCAATCAGCCCCAGCATTTT. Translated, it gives CASSVPLNKAGQPLFYSNQPQHF.

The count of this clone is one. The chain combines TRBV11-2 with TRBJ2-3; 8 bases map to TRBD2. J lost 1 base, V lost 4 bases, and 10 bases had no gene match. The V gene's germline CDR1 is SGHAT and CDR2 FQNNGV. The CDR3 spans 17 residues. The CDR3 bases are TGTGCCAGCAGCTCCAGCCTACTAGCGGATGGCACAGATACGCAGTATTTT. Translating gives CASSSSLLADGTDTQYF.

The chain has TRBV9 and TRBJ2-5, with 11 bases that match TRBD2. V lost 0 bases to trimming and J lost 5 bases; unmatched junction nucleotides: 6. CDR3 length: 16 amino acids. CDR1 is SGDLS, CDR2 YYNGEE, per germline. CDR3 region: CASSVGLAGGGETQYF. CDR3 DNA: TGTGCCAGCAGCGTAGGCCTAGCGGGAGGTGGTGAGACCCAGTACTTC.